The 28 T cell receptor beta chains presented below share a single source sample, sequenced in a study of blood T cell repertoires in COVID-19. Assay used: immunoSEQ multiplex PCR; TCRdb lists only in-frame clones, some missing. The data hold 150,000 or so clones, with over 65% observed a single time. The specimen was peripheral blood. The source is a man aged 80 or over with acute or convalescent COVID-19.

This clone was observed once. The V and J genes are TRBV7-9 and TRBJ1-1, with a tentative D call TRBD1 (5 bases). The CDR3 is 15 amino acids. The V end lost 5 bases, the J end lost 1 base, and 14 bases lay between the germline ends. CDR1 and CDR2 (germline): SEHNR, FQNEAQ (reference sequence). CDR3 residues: CASSGAGFGNTEAFF. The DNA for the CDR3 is TGTGCCAGCAGCGGAGCAGGGTTTGGGAACACTGAAGCTTTCTTT. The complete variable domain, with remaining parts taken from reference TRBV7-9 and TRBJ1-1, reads DTGVSQNPRHKITKRGQNVTFRCDPISEHNRLYWYRQTLGQGPEFLTYFQNEAQLEKSRLLSDRFSAERPKGSFSTLEIQRTEQGDSAMYLCASSGAGFGNTEAFFGQGTRLTVV.

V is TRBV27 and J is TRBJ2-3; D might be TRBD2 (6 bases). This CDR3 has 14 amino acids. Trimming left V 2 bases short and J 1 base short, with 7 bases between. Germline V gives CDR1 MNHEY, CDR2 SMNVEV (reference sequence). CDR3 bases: TGTGCCAGCAGTTTACTAGCGCGCACAGATACGCAGTATTTT. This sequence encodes CASSLLARTDTQYF.

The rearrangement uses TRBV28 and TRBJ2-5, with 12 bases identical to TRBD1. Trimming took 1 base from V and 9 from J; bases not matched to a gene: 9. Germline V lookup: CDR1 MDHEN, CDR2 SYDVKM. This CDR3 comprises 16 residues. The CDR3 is CASSLSGQGARGAQYF. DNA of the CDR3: TGTGCCAGCAGTTTATCGGGACAGGGGGCGAGAGGGGCCCAGTACTTC.

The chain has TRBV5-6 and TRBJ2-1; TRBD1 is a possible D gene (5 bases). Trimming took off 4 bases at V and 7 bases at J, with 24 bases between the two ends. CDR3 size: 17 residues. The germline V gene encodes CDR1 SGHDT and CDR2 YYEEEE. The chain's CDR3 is CASSGERQFRGYNEQFF. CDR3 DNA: TGTGCCAGCAGCGGGGAAAGACAGTTTAGGGGATATAATGAGCAGTTCTTC.

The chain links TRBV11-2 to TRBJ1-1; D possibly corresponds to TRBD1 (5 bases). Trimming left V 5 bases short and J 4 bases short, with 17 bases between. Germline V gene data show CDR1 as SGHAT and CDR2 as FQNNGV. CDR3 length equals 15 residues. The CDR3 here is CASSPGAGGGTEAFF. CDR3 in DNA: TGTGCCAGCAGCCCAGGTGCGGGGGGGGGCACTGAAGCTTTCTTT.

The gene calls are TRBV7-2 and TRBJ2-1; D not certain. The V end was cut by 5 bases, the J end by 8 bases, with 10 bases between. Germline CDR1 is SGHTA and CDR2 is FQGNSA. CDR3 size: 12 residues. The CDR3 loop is CASSPHEDEQFF. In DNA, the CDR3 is TGTGCCAGCAGCCCGCACGAGGATGAGCAGTTCTTC.

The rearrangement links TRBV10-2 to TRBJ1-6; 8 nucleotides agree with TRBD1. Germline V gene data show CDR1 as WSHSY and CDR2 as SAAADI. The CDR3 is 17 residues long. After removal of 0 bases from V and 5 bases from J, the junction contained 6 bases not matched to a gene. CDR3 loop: CASSESSQGADNSPLHF. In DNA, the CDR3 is TGCGCCAGCAGTGAGTCAAGCCAGGGGGCCGATAATTCACCCCTCCACTTT.

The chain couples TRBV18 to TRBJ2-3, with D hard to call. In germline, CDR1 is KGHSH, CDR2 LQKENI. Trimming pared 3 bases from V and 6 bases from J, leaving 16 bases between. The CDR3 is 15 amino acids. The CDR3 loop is CASSPLKSWADTQYF. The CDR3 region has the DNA TGTGCCAGCTCACCGCTGAAGTCCTGGGCGGATACGCAGTATTTT.

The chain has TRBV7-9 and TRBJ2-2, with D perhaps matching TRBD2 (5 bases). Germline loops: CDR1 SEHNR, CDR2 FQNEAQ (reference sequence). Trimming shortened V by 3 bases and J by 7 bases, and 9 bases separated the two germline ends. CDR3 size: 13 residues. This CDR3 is CASSFPGYGELFF. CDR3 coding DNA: TGTGCCAGCAGCTTCCCGGGGTACGGGGAGCTGTTTTTT.

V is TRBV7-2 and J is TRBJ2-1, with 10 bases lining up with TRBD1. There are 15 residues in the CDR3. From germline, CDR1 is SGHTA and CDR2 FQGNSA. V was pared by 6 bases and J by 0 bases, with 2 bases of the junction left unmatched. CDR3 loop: CASRRTGGSYNEQFF. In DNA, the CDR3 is TGTGCCAGCAGAAGGACAGGGGGCTCCTACAATGAGCAGTTCTTC.

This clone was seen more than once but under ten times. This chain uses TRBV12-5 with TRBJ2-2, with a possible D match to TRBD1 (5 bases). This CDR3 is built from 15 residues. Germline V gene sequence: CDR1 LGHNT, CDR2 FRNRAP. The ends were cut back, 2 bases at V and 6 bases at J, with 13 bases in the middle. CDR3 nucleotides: TGTGCTAGTGGTTTGACAATTGGACACCCCGGGGAGCTGTTTTTT. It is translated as CASGLTIGHPGELFF.

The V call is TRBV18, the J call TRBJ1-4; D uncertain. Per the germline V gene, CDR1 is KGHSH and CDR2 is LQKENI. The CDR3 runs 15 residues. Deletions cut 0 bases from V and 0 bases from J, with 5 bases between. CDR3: CASSPPSTTNEKLFF. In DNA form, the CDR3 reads TGTGCCAGCTCACCACCGAGTACAACTAATGAAAAACTGTTTTTT. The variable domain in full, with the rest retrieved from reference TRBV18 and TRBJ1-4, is NAGVMQNPRHLVRRRGQEARLRCSPMKGHSHVYWYRQLPEEGLKFMVYLQKENIIDESGMPKERFSAEFPKEGPSILRIQQVVRGDSAAYFCASSPPSTTNEKLFFGSGTQLSVL.

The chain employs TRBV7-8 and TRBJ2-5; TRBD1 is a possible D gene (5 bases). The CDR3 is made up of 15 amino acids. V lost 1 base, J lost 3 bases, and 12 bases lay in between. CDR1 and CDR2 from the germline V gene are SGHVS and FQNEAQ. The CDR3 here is CASSLGQGREETQYF. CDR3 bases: TGTGCCAGCAGCTTAGGGCAGGGTCGGGAAGAGACCCAGTACTTC.

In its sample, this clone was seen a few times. The CDR3 DNA reads TGTGCCAGCAGCCTCCGGACTAGCGGGGTCGGGGAGCTGTTTTTT. Amino acid sequence: CASSLRTSGVGELFF. J is TRBJ2-2 and V is TRBV11-2; the match to TRBD2 covers 12 bases. Germline-derived CDR1 and CDR2 are SGHAT and FQNNGV. The junction had 5 bases not matched to a gene; V was cut back by 5 bases and J by 7 bases. The CDR3 extends over 15 amino acids.

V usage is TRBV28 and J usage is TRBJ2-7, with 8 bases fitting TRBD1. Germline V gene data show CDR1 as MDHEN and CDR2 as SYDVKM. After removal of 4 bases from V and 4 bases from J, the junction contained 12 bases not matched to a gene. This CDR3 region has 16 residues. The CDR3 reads CASSSRFGRGPYEQYV. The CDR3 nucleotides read TGTGCCAGCAGTTCCCGCTTTGGCAGGGGGCCTTACGAGCAGTACGTC.

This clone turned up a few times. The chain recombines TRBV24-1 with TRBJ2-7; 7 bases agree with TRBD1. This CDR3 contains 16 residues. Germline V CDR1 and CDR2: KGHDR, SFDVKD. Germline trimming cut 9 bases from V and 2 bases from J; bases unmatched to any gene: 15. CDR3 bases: TGTGCCACCTACCGGGACAGAGTAATTGAAGCCTACGAGCAGTACGTC. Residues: CATYRDRVIEAYEQYV.

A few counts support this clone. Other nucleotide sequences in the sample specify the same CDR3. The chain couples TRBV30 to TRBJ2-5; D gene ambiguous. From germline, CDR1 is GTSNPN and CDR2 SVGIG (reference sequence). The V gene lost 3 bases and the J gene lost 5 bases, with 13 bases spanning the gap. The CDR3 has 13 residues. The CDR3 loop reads CAWSGTSRETQYF. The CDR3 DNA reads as TGTGCCTGGAGCGGCACCTCTAGGGAGACCCAGTACTTC.

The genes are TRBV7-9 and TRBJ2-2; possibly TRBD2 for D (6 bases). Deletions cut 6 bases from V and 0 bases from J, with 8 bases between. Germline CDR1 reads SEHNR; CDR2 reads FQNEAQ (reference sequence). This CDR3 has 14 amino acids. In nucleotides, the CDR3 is TGTGCCAGCAGGGCGGGACCGAACACCGGGGAGCTGTTTTTT. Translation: CASRAGPNTGELFF. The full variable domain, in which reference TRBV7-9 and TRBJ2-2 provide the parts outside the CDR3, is DTGVSQNPRHKITKRGQNVTFRCDPISEHNRLYWYRQTLGQGPEFLTYFQNEAQLEKSRLLSDRFSAERPKGSFSTLEIQRTEQGDSAMYLCASRAGPNTGELFFGEGSRLTVL.

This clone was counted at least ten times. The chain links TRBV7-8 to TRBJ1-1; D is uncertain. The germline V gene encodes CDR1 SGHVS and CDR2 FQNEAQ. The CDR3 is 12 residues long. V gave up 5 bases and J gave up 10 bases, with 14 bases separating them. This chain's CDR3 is CASSQHLSGAFF. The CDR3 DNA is TGTGCCAGCAGCCAACATCTTTCTGGAGCTTTCTTT.

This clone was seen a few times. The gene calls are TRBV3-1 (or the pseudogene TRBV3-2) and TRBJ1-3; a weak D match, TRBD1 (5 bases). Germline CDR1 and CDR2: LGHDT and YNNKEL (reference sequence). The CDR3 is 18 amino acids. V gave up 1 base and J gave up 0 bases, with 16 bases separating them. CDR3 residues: CASSQAFSRATSGNTIYF. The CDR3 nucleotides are TGTGCCAGCAGCCAAGCGTTCTCCAGGGCGACCTCTGGAAACACCATATATTTT.

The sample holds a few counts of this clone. Here the CDR3 DNA reads TGTGCCACCCAAGCGCCCGGGAGCTCCTACGAGCAGTACTTC. Translation: CATQAPGSSYEQYF. V usage is TRBV7-2 and J usage is TRBJ2-7; maybe TRBD2 (6 bases). Per the germline V gene, CDR1 is SGHTA and CDR2 is FQGNSA. The CDR3 covers 14 residues. Trimming shortened V by 10 bases and J by 0 bases, and 16 bases separated the two germline ends.

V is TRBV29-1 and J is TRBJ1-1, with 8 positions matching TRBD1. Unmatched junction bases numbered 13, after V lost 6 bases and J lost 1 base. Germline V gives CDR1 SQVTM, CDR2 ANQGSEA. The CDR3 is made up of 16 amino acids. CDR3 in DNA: TGCAGCGTAAAACAGGGGGAATTGAATTGGAACACTGAAGCTTTCTTT. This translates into CSVKQGELNWNTEAFF.

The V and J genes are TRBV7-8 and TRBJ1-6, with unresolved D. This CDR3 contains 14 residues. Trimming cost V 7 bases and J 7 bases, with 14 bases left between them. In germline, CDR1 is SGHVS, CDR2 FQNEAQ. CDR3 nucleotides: TGTGCCAGCATCCCGGCGGGCTGGAATTCACCCCTCCACTTT. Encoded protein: CASIPAGWNSPLHF.

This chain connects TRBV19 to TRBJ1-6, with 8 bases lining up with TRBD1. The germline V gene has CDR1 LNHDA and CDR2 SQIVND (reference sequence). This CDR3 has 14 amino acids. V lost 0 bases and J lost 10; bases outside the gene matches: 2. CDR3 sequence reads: CASSIDRGLSPLHF. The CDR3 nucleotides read TGTGCCAGTAGTATAGACAGGGGGCTATCACCCCTCCACTTT. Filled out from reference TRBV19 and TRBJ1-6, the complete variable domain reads DGGITQSPKYLFRKEGQNVTLSCEQNLNHDAMYWYRQDPGQGLRLIYYSQIVNDFQKGDIAEGYSVSREKKESFPLTVTSAQKNPTAFYLCASSIDRGLSPLHFGNGTRLTVT.

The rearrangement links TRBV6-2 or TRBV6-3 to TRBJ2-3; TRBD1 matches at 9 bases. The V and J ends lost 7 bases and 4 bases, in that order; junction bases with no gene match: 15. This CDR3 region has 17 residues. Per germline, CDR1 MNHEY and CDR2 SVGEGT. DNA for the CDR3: TGTGCCAGCATCCCTTACCCGGGACAGGGCGTGCCAGATACGCAGTATTTT. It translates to CASIPYPGQGVPDTQYF.

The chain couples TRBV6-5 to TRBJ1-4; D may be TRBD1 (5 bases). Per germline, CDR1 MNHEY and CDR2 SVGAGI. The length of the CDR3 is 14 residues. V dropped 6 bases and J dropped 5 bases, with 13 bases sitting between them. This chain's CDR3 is CASRTMGGNEKLFF. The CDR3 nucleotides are TGTGCCAGCAGAACGATGGGGGGGAATGAAAAACTGTTTTTT.

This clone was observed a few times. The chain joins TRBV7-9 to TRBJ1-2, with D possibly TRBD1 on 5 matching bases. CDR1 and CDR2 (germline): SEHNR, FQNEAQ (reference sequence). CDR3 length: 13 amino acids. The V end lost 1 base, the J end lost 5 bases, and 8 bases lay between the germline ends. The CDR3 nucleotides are TGTGCCAGCAGCTTAGTGGCAGGGTATGGCTACACCTTC. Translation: CASSLVAGYGYTF.

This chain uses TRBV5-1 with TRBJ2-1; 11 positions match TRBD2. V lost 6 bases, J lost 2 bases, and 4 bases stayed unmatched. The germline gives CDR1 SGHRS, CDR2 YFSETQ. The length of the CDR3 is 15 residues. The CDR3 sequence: CASNVAGGPYNEQFF. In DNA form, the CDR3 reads TGCGCCAGCAATGTAGCGGGGGGGCCCTACAATGAGCAGTTCTTC.